This T cell receptor (beta chain) was sequenced during a study of T cells after yellow fever vaccination. Whole-study findings and limits: Abundant clonotypes from the bulk population could have been carried over as contaminants into FACS-sorted repertoires.

This clonotype came up many times. Its antigen is not identified. A 5'RACE template-switching step, the method used to make TCR cDNA, added a universal primer site and UMIs. One entry per CDR3 protein results from TCRdb running MiXCR on the 5' RACE reads. The data contain just over 300,000 distinct CDR3 sequences, roughly 3.5% of them singletons. This CDR3 is built from 18 residues. The germline V and J ends were trimmed by 6 bases and 1 base, with 24 bases remaining between them. Germline values: CDR1 MDHEN, CDR2 SYDVKM. The sequence was obtained from a young man who received the YFV17D yellow fever vaccine. The rearrangement joins TRBV28 to TRBJ2-5; TRBD2 is a possible D gene (6 bases). Sequences were derived from PBMCs, sampled on the day of the yellow fever booster vaccination. CDR3 nucleotides: TGTGCCAGCAGACAAGTCAGGGACTCCAACTTAGCCCAAGAGACCCAGTACTTC. Its protein is CASRQVRDSNLAQETQYF.